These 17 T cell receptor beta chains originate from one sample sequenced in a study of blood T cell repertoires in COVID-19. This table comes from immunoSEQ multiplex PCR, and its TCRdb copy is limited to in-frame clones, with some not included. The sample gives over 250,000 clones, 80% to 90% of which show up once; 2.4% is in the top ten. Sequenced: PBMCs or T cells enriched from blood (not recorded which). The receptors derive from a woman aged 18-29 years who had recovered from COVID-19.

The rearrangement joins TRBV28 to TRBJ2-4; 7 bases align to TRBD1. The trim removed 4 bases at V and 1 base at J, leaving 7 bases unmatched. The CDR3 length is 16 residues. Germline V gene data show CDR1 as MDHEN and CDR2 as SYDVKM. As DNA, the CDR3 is TGTGCCAGCAGTTCCTCGACAGGGCGGGCCAAAAACATTCAGTACTTC. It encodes CASSSSTGRAKNIQYF.

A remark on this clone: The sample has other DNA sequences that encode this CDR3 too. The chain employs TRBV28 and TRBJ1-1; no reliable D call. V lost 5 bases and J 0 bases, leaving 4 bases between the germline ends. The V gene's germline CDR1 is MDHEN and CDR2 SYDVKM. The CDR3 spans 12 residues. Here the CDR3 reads CASSLLNTEAFF. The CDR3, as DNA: TGTGCCAGCAGTCTCTTGAACACTGAAGCTTTCTTT.

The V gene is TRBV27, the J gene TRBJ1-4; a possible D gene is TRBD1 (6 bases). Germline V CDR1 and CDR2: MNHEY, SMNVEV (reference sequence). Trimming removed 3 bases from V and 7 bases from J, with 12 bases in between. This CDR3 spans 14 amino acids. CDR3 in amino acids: CASSFRGAGEKLFF. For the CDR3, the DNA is TGTGCCAGCAGTTTTCGGGGGGCGGGTGAAAAACTGTTTTTT. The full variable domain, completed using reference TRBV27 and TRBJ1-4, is EAQVTQNPRYLITVTGKKLTVTCSQNMNHEYMSWYRQDPGLGLRQIYYSMNVEVTDKGDVPEGYKVSRKEKRNFPLILESPSPNQTSLYFCASSFRGAGEKLFFGSGTQLSVL.

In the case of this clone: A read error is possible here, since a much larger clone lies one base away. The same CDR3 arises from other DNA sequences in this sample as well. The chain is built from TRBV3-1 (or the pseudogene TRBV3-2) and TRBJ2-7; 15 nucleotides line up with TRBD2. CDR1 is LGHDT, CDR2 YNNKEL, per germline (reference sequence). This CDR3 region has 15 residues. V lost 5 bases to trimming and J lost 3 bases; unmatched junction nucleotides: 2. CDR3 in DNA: TGTGCCAGCAGCTCGGGACTAGCGGGGGGCTACGAGCAGTACTTC. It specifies CASSSGLAGGYEQYF.

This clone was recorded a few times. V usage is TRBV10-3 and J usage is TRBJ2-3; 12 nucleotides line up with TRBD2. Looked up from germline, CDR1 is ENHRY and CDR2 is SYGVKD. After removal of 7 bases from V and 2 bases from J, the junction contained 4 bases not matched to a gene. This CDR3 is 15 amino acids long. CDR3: CAINGLAGTTDTQYF. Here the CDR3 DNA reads TGTGCCATCAATGGACTAGCGGGGACCACAGATACGCAGTATTTT.

For the CDR3, the DNA is TGTGCCACCAGCAGAGAACAGGGGGCAGCTTTCTTT. It translates to CATSREQGAAFF. The J gene is TRBJ1-1, the V gene TRBV15; 9 bases are shared with TRBD1. The junction had 0 bases not matched to a gene; V was cut back by 0 bases and J by 10 bases. CDR1 is LNHNV and CDR2 is YYDKDF in the germline V gene (reference sequence). CDR3 length: 12 amino acids.

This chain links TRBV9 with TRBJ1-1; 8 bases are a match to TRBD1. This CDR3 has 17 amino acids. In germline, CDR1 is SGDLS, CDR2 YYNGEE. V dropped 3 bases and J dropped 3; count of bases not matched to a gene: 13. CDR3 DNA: TGTGCCAGCAGCGACCTTCTAGGGACAGGAAGTTACACTGAAGCTTTCTTT. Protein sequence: CASSDLLGTGSYTEAFF.

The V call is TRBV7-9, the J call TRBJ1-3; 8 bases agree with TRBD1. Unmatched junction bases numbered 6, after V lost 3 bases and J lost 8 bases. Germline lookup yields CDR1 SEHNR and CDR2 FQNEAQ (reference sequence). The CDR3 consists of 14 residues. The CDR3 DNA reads TGTGCCAGCAGCTTTGGACAGGGTTGGGACACCATATATTTT. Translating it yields CASSFGQGWDTIYF.

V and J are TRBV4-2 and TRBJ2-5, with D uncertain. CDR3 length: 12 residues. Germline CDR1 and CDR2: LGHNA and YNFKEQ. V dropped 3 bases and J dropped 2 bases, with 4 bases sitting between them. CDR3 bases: TGTGCCAGCAGCCATATTCAAGAGACCCAGTACTTC. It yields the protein CASSHIQETQYF.

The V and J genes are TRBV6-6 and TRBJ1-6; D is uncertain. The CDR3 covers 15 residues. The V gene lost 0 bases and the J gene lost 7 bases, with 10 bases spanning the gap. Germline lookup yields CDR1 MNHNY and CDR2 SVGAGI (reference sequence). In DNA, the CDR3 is TGTGCCAGCAGTTACTCGGGAGAGAGGAATTCACCCCTCCACTTT. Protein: CASSYSGERNSPLHF.

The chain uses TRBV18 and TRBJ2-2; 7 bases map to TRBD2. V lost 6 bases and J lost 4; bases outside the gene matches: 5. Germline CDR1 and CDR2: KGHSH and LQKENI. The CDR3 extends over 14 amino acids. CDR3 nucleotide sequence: TGTGCCAGCTCCCCGGGGGGTCGCACCGGGGAGCTGTTTTTT. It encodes CASSPGGRTGELFF.

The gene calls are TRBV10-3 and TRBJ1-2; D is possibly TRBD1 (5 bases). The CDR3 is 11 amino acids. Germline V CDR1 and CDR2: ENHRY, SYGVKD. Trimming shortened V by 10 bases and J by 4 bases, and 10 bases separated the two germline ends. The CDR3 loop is CATWGSYGYTF. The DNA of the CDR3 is TGTGCCACCTGGGGCAGCTATGGCTACACCTTC.

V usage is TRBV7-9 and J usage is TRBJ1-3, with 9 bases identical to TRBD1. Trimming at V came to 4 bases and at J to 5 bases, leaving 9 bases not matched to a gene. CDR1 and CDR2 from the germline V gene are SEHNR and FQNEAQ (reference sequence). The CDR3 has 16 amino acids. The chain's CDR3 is CASSSPGQGGRNTIYF. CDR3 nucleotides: TGTGCCAGCAGCTCTCCGGGACAGGGCGGGAGAAACACCATATATTTT.

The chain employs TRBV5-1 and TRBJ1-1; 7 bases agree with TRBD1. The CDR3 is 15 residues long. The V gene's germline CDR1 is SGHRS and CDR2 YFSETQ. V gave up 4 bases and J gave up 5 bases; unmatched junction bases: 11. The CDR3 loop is CASSGKGGLNTEAFF. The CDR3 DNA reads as TGCGCCAGCAGCGGAAAAGGGGGCCTAAATACTGAAGCTTTCTTT.

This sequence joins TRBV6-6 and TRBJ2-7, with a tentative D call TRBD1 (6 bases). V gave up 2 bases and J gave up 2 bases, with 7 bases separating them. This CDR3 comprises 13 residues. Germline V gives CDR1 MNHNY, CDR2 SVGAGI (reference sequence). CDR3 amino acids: CASSYRDTYEQYF. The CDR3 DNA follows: TGTGCCAGCAGTTACCGGGACACCTACGAGCAGTACTTC.

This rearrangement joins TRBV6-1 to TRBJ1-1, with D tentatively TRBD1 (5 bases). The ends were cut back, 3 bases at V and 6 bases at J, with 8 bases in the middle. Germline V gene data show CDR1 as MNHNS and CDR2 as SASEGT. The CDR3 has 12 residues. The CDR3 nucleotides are TGTGCCAGCAGTGAGGCGGGGGCTGAAGCTTTCTTT. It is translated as CASSEAGAEAFF.

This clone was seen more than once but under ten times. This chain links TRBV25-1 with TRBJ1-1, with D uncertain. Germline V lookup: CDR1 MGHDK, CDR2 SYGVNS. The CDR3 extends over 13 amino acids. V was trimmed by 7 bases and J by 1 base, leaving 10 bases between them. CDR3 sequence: CASTGQPNTEAFF. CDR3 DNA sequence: TGTGCCAGCACTGGGCAGCCGAACACTGAAGCTTTCTTT.